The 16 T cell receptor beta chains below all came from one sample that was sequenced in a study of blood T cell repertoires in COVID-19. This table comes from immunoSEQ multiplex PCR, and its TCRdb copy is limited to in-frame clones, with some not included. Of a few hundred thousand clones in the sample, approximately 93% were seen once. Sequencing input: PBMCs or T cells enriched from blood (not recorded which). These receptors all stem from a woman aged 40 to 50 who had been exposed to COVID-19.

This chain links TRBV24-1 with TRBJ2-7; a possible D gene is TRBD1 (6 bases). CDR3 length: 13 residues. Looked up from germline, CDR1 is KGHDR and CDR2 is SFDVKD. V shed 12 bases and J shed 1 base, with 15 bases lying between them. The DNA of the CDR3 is TGTGCCCCCCCGGGACAAAAATCCTACGAGCAGTACTTC. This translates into CAPPGQKSYEQYF.

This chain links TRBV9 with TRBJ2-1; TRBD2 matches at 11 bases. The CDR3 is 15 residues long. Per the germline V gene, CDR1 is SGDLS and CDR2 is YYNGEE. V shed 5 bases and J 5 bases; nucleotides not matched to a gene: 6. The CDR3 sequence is CASSGGTSGHNEQFF. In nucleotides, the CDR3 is TGTGCCAGCAGTGGCGGGACTAGCGGACACAATGAGCAGTTCTTC.

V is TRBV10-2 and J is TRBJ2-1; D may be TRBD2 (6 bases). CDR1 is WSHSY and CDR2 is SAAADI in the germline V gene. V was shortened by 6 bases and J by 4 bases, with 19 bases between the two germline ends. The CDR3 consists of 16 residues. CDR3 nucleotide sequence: TGCGCCAGCAGGAGAGCGACGGGAGTAGGGTACAATGAGCAGTTCTTC. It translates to CASRRATGVGYNEQFF.

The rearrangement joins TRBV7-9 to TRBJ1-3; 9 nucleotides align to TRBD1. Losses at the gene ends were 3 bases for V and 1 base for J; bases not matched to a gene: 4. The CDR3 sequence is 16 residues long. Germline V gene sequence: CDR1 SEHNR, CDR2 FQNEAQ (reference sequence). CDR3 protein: CASSLGTGRSGNTIYF. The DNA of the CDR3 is TGTGCCAGCAGCTTGGGGACAGGGAGGTCTGGAAACACCATATATTTT.

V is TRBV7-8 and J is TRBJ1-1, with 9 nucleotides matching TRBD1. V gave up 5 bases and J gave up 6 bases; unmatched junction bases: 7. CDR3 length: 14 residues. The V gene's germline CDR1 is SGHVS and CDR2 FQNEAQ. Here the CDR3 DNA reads TGTGCCAGCAGCCCTAGGACAGGGGAATCTGAAGCTTTCTTT. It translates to CASSPRTGESEAFF. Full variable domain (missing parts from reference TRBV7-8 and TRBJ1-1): GAGVSQSPRYKVAKRGQDVALRCDPISGHVSLFWYQQALGQGPEFLTYFQNEAQLDKSGLPSDRFFAERPEGSVSTLKIQRTQQEDSAVYLCASSPRTGESEAFFGQGTRLTVV.

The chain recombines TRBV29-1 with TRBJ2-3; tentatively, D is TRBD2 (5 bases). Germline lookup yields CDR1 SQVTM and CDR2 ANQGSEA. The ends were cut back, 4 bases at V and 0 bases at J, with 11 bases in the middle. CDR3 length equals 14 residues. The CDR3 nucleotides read TGCAGCGTTGCCCGCGGACTTAGCACAGATACGCAGTATTTT. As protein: CSVARGLSTDTQYF.

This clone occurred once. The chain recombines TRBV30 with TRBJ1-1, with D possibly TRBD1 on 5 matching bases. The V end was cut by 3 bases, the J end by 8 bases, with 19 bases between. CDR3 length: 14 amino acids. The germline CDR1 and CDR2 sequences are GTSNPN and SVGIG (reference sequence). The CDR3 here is CAWSAHTGLPEAFF. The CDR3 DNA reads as TGTGCCTGGAGCGCCCATACGGGACTCCCCGAAGCTTTCTTT.

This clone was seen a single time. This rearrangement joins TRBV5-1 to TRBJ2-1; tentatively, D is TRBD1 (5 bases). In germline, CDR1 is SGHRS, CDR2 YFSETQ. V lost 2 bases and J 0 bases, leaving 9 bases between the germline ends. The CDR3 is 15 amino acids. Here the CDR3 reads CASSLRGSSYNEQFF. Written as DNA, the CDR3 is TGCGCCAGCAGCTTAAGGGGCAGCTCCTACAATGAGCAGTTCTTC.

DNA for the CDR3: TGTGCCAGCACCTCTAGCGGGGGGTATCAAGAGACCCAGTACTTC. Residues: CASTSSGGYQETQYF. This rearrangement joins TRBV2 to TRBJ2-5; TRBD2 agrees at 11 bases. V dropped 7 bases and J dropped 2; count of bases not matched to a gene: 6. Germline CDR1 SNHLY, CDR2 FYNNEI. The CDR3 length is 15 residues.

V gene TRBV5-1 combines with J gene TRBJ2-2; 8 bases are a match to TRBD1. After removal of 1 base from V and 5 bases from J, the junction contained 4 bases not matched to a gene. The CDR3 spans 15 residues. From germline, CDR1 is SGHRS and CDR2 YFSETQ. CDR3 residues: CASSLQGARTGELFF. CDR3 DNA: TGCGCCAGCAGCTTGCAGGGGGCCCGTACCGGGGAGCTGTTTTTT.

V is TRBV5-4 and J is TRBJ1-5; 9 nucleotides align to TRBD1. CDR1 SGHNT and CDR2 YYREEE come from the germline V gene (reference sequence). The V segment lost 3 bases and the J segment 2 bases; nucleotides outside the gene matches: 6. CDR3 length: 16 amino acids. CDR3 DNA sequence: TGTGCCAGCAGCTCGGGACAGGGAGTAGGCAATCAGCCCCAGCATTTT. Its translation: CASSSGQGVGNQPQHF.

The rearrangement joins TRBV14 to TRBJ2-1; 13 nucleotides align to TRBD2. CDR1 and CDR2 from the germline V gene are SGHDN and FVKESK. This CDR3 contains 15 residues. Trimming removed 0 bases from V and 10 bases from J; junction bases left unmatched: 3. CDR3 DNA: TGTGCCAGCAGCCAAGAGGGGACTAGCGGGGTGGAGCAGTTCTTC. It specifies CASSQEGTSGVEQFF.

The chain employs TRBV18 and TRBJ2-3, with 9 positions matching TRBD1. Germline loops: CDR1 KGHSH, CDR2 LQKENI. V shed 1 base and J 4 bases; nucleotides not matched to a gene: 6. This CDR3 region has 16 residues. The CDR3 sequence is CASSPRGTGMADTQYF. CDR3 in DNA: TGTGCCAGCTCACCACGGGGGACAGGGATGGCAGATACGCAGTATTTT.

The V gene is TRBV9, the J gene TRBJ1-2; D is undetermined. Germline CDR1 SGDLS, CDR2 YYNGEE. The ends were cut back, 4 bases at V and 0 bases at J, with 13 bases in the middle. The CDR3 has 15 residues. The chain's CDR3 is CASSQSPLANYGYTF. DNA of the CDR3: TGTGCCAGCAGCCAAAGTCCGTTAGCTAACTATGGCTACACCTTC.

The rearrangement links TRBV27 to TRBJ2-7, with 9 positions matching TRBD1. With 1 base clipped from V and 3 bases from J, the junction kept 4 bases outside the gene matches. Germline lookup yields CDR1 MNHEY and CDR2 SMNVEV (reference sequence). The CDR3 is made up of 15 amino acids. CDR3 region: CASSLLAGQGYEQYF. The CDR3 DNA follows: TGTGCCAGCAGTTTATTGGCGGGACAGGGCTACGAGCAGTACTTC.

Here the CDR3 DNA reads TGTGCCAGCAGCTTGGGAGGGACACCCCCGAAGAACACTGAAGCTTTCTTT. This translates into CASSLGGTPPKNTEAFF. The V gene is TRBV5-8, the J gene TRBJ1-1, with D tentatively TRBD1 (6 bases). The CDR3 runs to 17 residues. Germline CDR1 and CDR2: SGHTS and YDEGEE. Trimming shortened V by 0 bases and J by 1 base, and 16 bases separated the two germline ends.